This entry features one TCR beta chain sequence. The antigen is unknown. The source of the sample is a study of cytomegalovirus exposure and HLA in healthy donors. Study observations and caveats: There were around 160 TCR beta chains listed as cytomegalovirus-associated. In vitro confirmation showed a few CMV-associated chains to be CMV antigen specific.

Repertoires were generated with immunoSEQ multiplex PCR, while TCRdb's copy carries only in-frame clones and drops some. The profile shows 71,000 or so clones, roughly 95% of them singletons. CDR3 size: 14 residues. With 4 bases removed from V and 3 bases from J, the gap between germline ends came to 11 bases. Germline V gene lookup returns CDR1 SGHTA and CDR2 FQGTGA. The V and J genes are TRBV7-3 and TRBJ2-3; tentatively, D is TRBD2 (6 bases). The receptor's source is a woman between 18 and 30 years old in good health and CMV-seropositive. What was sequenced was PBMCs. The CDR3 is CASSSGLLTDTQYF. CDR3 bases: TGTGCCAGCAGCTCAGGACTACTGACAGATACGCAGTATTTT.